This record concerns one T cell receptor beta chain sequence. These data come from a study of T-cell reconstitution after alpha-beta-depleted transplantation in children. CDR1 is KGHSH, CDR2 LQKENI, per germline. CDR3 length: 18 residues. V shed 2 bases and J shed 3 bases, with 23 bases lying between them. Researchers prepared the TCRbeta library using unique molecular identifiers, the study reports. MiXCR, applied by TCRdb to the PCR reads, yields one record per CDR3 protein. The table records about 490,000 distinct CDR3 sequences, 8% to 11% of them present only once. Material: PBMCs, obtained before TCRalphabeta/CD19-depleted stem cell transplant. The receptor comes from a child younger than 10 with inherited bone marrow failure, due to receive a stem cell transplant. The rearrangement links TRBV18 to TRBJ2-7; maybe TRBD2 (5 bases). This chain's CDR3 is CASSPSPLSSGTFYEQYF. The CDR3 DNA reads TGTGCCAGCTCACCATCCCCACTATCCAGCGGTACGTTCTACGAGCAGTACTTC. Combining the CDR3 with reference TRBV18 and TRBJ2-7 gives the whole variable domain NAGVMQNPRHLVRRRGQEARLRCSPMKGHSHVYWYRQLPEEGLKFMVYLQKENIIDESGMPKERFSAEFPKEGPSILRIQQVVRGDSAAYFCASSPSPLSSGTFYEQYFGPGTRLTVT.